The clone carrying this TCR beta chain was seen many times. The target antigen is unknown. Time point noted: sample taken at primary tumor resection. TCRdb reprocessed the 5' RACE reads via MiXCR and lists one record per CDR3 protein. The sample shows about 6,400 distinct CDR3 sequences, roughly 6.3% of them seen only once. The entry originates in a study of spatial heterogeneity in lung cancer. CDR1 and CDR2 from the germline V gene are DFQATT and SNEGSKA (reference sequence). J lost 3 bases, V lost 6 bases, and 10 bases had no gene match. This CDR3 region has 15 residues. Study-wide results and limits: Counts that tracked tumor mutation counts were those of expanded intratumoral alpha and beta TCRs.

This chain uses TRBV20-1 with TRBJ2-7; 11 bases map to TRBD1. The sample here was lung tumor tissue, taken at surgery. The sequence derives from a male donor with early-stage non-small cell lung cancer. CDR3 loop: CSATTGQGAVYEQYF. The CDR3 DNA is TGCAGTGCAACTACCGGACAGGGGGCAGTCTACGAGCAGTACTTC.